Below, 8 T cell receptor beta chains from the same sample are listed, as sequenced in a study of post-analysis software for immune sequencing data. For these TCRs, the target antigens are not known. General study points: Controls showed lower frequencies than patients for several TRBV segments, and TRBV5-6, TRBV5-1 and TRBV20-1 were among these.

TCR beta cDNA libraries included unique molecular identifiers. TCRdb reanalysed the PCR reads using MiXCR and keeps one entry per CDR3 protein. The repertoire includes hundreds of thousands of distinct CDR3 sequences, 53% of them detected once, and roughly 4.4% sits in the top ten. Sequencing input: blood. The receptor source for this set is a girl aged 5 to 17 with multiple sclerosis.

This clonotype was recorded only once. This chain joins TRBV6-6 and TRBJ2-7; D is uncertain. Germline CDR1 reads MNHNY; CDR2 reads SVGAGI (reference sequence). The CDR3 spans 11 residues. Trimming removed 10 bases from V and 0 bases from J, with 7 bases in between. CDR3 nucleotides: TGTGCCATCAGAACCTCCTACGAGCAGTACTTC. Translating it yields CAIRTSYEQYF.

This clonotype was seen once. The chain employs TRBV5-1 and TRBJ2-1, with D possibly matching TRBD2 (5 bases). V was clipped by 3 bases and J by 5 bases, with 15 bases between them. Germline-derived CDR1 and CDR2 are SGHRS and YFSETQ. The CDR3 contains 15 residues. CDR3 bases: TGCGCCAGCAGCTACGCTAGCAGCATACACAATGAGCAGTTCTTC. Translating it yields CASSYASSIHNEQFF.

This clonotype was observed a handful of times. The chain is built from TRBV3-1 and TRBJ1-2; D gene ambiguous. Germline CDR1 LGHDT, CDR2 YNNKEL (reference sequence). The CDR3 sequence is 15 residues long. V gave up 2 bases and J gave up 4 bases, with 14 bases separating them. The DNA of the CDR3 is TGTGCCAGCAGCCAAATGGGTAGCCCCGTCTATGGCTACACCTTC. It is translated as CASSQMGSPVYGYTF.

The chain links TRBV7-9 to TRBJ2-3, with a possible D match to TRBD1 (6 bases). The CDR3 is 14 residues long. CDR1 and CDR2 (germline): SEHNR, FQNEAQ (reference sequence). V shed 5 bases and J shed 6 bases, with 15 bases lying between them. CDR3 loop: CASSPTGPGDTQYF. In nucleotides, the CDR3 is TGTGCCAGCAGCCCGACAGGTCCCGGGGATACGCAGTATTTT.

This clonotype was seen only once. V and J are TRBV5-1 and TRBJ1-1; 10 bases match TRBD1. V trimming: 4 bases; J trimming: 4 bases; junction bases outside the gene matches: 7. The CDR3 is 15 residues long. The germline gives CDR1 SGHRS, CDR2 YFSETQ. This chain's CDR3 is CASSERQGAGTEAFF. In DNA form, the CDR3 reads TGCGCCAGCAGCGAAAGACAGGGGGCTGGCACTGAAGCTTTCTTT.

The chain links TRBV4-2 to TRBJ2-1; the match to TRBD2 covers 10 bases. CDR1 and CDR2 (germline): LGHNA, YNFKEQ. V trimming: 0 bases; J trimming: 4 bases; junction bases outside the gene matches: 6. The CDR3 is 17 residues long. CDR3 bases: TGTGCCAGCAGCCAAGATAGGATAGCGGGAGGATACAATGAGCAGTTCTTC. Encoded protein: CASSQDRIAGGYNEQFF.

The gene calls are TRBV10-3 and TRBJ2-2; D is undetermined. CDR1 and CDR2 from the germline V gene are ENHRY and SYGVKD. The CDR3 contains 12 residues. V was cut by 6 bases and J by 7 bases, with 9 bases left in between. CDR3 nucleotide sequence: TGTGCCATCAGAGGACCGTACGGGGAGCTGTTTTTT. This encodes CAIRGPYGELFF.

As DNA, the CDR3 is TGTGCCAGCAGTCCAAGAGGGACAGCTTCCTACGAGCAGTACTTC. This encodes CASSPRGTASYEQYF. The rearrangement joins TRBV6-5 to TRBJ2-7; 7 bases are a match to TRBD1. Germline V CDR1 and CDR2: MNHEY, SVGAGI. The CDR3 has 15 amino acids. V lost 5 bases and J lost 1; bases outside the gene matches: 8.